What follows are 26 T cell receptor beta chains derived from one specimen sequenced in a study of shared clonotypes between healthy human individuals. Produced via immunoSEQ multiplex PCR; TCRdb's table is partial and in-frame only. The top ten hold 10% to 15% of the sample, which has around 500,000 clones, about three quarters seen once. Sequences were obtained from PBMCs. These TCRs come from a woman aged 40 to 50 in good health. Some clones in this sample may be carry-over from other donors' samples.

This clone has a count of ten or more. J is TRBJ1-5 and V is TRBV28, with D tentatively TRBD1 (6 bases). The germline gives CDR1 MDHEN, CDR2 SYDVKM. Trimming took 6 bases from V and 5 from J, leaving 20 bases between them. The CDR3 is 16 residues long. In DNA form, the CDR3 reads TGTGCCAGCAGGAAATCGGACAGTTTTTCCCATCAGCCCCAGCATTTT. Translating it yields CASRKSDSFSHQPQHF.

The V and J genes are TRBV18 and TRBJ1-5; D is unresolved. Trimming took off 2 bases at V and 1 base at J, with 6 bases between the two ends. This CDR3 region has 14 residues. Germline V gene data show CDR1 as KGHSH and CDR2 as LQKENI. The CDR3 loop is CASSPTESNQPQHF. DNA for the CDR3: TGTGCCAGCTCACCAACAGAGAGCAATCAGCCCCAGCATTTT.

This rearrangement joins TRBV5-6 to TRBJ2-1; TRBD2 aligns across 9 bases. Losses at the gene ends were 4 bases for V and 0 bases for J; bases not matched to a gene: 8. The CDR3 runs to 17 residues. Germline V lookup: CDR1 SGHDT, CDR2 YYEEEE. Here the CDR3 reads CASSQGLALSSYNEQFF. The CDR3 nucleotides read TGTGCCAGCAGCCAGGGACTAGCACTGAGCTCCTACAATGAGCAGTTCTTC. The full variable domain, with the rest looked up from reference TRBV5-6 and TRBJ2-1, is DAGVTQSPTHLIKTRGQQVTLRCSPKSGHDTVSWYQQALGQGPQFIFQYYEEEERQRGNFPDRFSGHQFPNYSSELNVNALLLGDSALYLCASSQGLALSSYNEQFFGPGTRLTVL.

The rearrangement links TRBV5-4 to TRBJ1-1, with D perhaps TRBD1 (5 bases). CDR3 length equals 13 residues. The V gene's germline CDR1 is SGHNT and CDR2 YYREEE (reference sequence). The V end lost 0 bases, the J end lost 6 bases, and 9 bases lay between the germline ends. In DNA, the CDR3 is TGTGCCAGCAGCTTGGGAGGGGATCCTGAAGCTTTCTTT. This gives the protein CASSLGGDPEAFF.

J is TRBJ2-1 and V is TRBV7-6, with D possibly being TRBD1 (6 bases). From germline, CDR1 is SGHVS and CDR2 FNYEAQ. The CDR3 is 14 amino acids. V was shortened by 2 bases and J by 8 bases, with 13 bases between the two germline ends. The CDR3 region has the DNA TGTGCCAGCAGCTTATCTCAGGGGCCTTATGAGCAGTTCTTC. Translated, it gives CASSLSQGPYEQFF.

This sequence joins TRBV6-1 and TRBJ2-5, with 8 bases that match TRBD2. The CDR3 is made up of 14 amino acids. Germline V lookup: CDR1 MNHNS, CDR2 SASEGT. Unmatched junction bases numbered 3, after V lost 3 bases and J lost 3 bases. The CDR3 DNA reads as TGTGCCAGCAGTGACCCGGGACTAGAAGAGACCCAGTACTTC. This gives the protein CASSDPGLEETQYF.

The DNA of the CDR3 is TGTGCCAGCAGCCAGGCTGGGACTAGCGGGAGTGGAGAGACCCAGTACTTC. Its protein is CASSQAGTSGSGETQYF. The rearrangement links TRBV4-2 to TRBJ2-5; TRBD2 matches 14 bases. Per the germline V gene, CDR1 is LGHNA and CDR2 is YNFKEQ. Germline trimming cut 3 bases from V and 4 bases from J; bases unmatched to any gene: 7. The CDR3 runs 17 residues.

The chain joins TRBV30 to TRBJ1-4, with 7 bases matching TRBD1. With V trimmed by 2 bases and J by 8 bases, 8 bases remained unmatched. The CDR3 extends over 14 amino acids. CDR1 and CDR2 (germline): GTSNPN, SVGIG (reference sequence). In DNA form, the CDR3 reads TGTGCCTGGAGTCCAGGGGGGGCCGGGGAAAAACTGTTTTTT. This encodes CAWSPGGAGEKLFF.

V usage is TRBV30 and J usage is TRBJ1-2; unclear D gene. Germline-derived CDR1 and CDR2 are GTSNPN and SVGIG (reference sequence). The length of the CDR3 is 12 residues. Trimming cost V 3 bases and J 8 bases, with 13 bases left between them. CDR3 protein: CAWRASVVGYTF. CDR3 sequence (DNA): TGTGCCTGGAGGGCCTCAGTTGTGGGCTACACCTTC.

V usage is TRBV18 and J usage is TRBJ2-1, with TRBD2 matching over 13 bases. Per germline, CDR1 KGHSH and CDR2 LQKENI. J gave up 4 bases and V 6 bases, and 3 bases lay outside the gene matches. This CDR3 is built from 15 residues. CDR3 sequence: CASSWTSGRYNEQFF. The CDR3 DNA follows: TGTGCCAGCTCGTGGACTAGCGGGAGATACAATGAGCAGTTCTTC.

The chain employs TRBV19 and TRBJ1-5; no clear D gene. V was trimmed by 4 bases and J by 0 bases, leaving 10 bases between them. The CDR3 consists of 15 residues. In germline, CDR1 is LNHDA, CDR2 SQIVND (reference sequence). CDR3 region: CASSNHASSNQPQHF. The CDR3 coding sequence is TGTGCCAGTAGTAATCATGCAAGTAGCAATCAGCCCCAGCATTTT.

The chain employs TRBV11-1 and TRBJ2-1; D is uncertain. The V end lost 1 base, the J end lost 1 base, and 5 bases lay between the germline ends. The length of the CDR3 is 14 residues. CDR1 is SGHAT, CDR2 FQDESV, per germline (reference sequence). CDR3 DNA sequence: TGTGCCAGCAGCTTAGGGAGATCCTACAATGAGCAGTTCTTC. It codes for CASSLGRSYNEQFF.

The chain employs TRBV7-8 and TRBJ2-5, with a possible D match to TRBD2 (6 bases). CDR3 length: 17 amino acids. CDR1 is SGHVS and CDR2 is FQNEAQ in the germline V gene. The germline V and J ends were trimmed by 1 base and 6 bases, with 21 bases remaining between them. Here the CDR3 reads CASSLGGGTHKEKTQYF. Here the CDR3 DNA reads TGTGCCAGCAGCTTAGGCGGCGGGACCCACAAGGAGAAGACCCAGTACTTC.

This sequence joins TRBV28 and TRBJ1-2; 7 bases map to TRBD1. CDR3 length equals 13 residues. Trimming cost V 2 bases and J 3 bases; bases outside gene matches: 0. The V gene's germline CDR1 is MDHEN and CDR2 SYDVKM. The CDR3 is CASSLRGHYGYTF. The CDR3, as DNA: TGTGCCAGCAGTTTAAGGGGGCACTATGGCTACACCTTC.

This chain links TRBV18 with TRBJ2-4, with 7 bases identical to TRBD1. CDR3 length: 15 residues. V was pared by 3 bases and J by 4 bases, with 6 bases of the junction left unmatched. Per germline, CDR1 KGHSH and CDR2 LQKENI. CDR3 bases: TGTGCCAGCTCACCGGGACAGCCTACTAAAAACATTCAGTACTTC. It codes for CASSPGQPTKNIQYF.

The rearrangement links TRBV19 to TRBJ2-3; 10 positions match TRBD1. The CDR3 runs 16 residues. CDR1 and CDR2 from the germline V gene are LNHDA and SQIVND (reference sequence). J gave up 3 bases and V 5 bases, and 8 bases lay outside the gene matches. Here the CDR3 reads CASSQTRDRGTDTQYF. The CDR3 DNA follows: TGTGCCAGTAGTCAAACCCGGGACAGGGGTACAGATACGCAGTATTTT.

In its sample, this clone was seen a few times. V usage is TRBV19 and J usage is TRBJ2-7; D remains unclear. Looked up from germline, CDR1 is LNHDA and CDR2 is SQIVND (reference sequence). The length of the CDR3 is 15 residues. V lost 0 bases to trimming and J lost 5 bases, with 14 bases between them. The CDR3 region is CASSIDLDPWNEQYF. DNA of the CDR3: TGTGCCAGTAGTATAGATCTGGACCCTTGGAACGAGCAGTACTTC. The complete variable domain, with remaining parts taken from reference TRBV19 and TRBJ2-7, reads DGGITQSPKYLFRKEGQNVTLSCEQNLNHDAMYWYRQDPGQGLRLIYYSQIVNDFQKGDIAEGYSVSREKKESFPLTVTSAQKNPTAFYLCASSIDLDPWNEQYFGPGTRLTVT.

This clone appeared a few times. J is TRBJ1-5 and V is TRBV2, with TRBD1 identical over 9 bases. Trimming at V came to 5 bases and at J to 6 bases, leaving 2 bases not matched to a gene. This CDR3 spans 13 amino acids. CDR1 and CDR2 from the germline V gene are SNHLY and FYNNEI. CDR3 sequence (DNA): TGTGCCAGCAGTCGGGACAGGGCTCAGCCCCAGCATTTT. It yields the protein CASSRDRAQPQHF.

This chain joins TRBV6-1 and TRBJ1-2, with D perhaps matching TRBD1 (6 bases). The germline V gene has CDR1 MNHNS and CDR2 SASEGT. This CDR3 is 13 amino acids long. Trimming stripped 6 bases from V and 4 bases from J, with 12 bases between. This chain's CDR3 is CASRNRELYGYTF. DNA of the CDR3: TGTGCCAGCAGAAACAGGGAACTCTATGGCTACACCTTC.

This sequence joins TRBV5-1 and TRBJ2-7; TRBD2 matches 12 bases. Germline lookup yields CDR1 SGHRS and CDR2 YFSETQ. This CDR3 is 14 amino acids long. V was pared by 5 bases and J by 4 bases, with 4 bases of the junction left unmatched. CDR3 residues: CASRLTSGRYEQYF. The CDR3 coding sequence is TGCGCCAGCAGACTGACTAGCGGGAGATACGAGCAGTACTTC.

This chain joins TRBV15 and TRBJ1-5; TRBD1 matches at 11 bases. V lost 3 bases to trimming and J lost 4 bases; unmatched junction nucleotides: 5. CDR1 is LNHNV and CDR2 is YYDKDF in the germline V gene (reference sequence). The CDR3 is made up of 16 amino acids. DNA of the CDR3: TGTGCCACCAGCAGTCACGGGACAGGGGGGAATCAGCCCCAGCATTTT. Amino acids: CATSSHGTGGNQPQHF.

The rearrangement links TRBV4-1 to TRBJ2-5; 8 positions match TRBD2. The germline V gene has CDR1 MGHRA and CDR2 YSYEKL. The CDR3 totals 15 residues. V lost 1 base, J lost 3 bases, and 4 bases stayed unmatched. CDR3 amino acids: CASSQVVSGEETQYF. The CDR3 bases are TGCGCCAGCAGCCAAGTAGTTAGCGGGGAAGAGACCCAGTACTTC.

CDR3 protein: CASSVISDGELFF. The CDR3 DNA follows: TGTGCCAGCAGCGTAATATCTGACGGGGAGCTGTTTTTT. This chain connects TRBV11-2 to TRBJ2-2; D is uncertain. Germline V CDR1 and CDR2: SGHAT, FQNNGV. The V end was cut by 5 bases, the J end by 7 bases, with 11 bases between. The CDR3 length is 13 residues.

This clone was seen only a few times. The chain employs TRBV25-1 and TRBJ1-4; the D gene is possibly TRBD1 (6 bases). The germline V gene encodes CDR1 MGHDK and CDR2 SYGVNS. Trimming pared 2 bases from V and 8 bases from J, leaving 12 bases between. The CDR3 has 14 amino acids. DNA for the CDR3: TGTGCCAGCAGTGAAGTTAACAGGGAAGAAAAACTGTTTTTT. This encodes CASSEVNREEKLFF.

In DNA form, the CDR3 reads TGTGCCAGTAGTACCGGGACAGGTGGCAATCAGCCCCAGCATTTT. Translated: CASSTGTGGNQPQHF. This chain joins TRBV19 and TRBJ1-5; TRBD1 agrees at 8 bases. This CDR3 has 15 residues. V was pared by 4 bases and J by 2 bases, with 4 bases of the junction left unmatched. Germline CDR1 and CDR2: LNHDA and SQIVND (reference sequence).

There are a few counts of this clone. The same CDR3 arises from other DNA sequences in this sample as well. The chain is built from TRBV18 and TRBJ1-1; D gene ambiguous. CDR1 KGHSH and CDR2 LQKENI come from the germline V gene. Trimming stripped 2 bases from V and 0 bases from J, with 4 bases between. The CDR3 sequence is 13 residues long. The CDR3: CASSPGLNTEAFF. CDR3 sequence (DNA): TGTGCCAGCTCACCAGGATTGAACACTGAAGCTTTCTTT.